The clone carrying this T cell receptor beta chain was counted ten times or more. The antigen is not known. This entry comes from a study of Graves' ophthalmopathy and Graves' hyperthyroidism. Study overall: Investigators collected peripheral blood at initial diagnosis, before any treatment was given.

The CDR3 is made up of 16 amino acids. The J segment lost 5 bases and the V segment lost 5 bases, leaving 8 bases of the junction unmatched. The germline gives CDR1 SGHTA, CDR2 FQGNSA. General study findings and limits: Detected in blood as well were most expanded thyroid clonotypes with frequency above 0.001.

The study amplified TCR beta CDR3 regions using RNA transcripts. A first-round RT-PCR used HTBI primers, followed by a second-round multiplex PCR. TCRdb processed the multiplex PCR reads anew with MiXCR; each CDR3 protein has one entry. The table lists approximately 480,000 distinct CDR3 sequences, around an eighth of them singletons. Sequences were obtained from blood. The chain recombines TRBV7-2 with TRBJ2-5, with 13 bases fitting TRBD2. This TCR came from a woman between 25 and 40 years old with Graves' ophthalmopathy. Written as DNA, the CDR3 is TGTGCCAGCAGCCGATTACTAGCGGGGGGGCGTGAGACCCAGTACTTC. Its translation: CASSRLLAGGRETQYF.